Listed below are T cell receptor beta chains from one sample, sequenced in a study of cytomegalovirus exposure and HLA in healthy donors. Sequencing used immunoSEQ multiplex PCR; TCRdb keeps in-frame clones, though not all of them. The table for this sample gives about 84,000 clones. The sample consisted of PBMCs. The receptors derive from a man aged 50 to 59 in good health and CMV-seronegative. Both conserved end residues are trimmed from each CDR3. Each record gives: CDR3 protein, J gene, CDR3 length, V gene.

CDR3: ASSSDRGSDSNQPQH
J: TRBJ1-5
length: 15
V: TRBV7-3

CDR3: AITSKVGQAGYEQY
J: TRBJ2-7
length: 14
V: TRBV10-3

CDR3: ASSSFNLNTGELF
J: TRBJ2-2
length: 13
V: TRBV7-3

CDR3: ASSRDRVRAF
J: TRBJ1-1
length: 10
V: TRBV6-5

CDR3: ASSPTGVKQPQH
J: TRBJ1-5
length: 12
V: TRBV7-2

CDR3: ASSTTGSTNYGYT
J: TRBJ1-2
length: 13
V: TRBV28

CDR3: ASSLVSGGLYEKLF
J: TRBJ1-4
length: 14
V: TRBV5-1

CDR3: ASSQGHGDYGYT
J: TRBJ1-2
length: 12
V: TRBV4-3

CDR3: AISESTGLVGTQY
J: TRBJ2-5
length: 13
V: TRBV10-3

CDR3: ASRTGGRSYEQY
J: TRBJ2-7
length: 12
V: TRBV28

CDR3: ASSDSLMGVAGSDTQY
J: TRBJ2-3
length: 16
V: TRBV6-4

CDR3: ASSLSGQGANEQY
J: TRBJ2-7
length: 13
V: TRBV6-5

CDR3: ASSLTSGGTYEQY
J: TRBJ2-7
length: 13
V: TRBV7-2

CDR3: ASSLQGNTEAF
J: TRBJ1-1
length: 11
V: TRBV7-9

CDR3: ASSLGATGSGYT
J: TRBJ1-2
length: 12
V: TRBV5-1

CDR3: ASSLLGGGITDTQY
J: TRBJ2-3
length: 14
V: TRBV5-1

CDR3: AITAGLDNEQF
J: TRBJ2-1
length: 11
V: TRBV10-3

CDR3: ASSSGSQNTIY
J: TRBJ1-3
length: 11
V: TRBV2

CDR3: ASSLGGRGKAYEQY
J: TRBJ2-7
length: 14
V: TRBV5-4

CDR3: ASSQGAQGASVSPLH
J: TRBJ1-6
length: 15
V: TRBV4-2

CDR3: ASSQDRTGQGSSEQF
J: TRBJ2-1
length: 15
V: TRBV4-3